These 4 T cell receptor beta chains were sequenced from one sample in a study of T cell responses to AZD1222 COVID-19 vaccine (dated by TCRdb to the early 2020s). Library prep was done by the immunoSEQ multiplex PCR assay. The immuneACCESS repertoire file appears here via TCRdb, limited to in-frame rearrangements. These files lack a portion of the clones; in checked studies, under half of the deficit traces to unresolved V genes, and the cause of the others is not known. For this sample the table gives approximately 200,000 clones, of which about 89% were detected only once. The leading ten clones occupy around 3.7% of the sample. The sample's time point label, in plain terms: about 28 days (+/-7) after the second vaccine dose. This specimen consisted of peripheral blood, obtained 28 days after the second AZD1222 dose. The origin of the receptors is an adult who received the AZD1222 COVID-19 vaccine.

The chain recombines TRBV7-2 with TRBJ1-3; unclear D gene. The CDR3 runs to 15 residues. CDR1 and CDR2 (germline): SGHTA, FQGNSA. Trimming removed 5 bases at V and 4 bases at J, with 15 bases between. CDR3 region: CASSLSQARGNTIYF. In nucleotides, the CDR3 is TGTGCCAGCAGCCTCTCCCAGGCGAGAGGAAACACCATATATTTT.

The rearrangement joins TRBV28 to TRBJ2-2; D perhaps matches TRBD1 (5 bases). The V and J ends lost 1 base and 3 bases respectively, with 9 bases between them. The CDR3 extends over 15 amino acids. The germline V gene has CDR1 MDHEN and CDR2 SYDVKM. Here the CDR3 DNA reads TGTGCCAGCAGTTTATCCGCAGGGTACACCGGGGAGCTGTTTTTT. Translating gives CASSLSAGYTGELFF.

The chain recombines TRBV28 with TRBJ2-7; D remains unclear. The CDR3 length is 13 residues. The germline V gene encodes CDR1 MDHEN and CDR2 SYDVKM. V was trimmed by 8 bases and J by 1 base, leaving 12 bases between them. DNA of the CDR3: TGTGCCAGCTGGTCCGGTTTTTCCTACGAGCAGTACTTC. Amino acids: CASWSGFSYEQYF.

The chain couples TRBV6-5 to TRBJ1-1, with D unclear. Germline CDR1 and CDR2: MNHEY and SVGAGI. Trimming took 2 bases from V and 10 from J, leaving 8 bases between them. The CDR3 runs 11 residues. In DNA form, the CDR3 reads TGTGCCAGCAGTTACATGGGGAGAGCTTTCTTT. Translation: CASSYMGRAFF.